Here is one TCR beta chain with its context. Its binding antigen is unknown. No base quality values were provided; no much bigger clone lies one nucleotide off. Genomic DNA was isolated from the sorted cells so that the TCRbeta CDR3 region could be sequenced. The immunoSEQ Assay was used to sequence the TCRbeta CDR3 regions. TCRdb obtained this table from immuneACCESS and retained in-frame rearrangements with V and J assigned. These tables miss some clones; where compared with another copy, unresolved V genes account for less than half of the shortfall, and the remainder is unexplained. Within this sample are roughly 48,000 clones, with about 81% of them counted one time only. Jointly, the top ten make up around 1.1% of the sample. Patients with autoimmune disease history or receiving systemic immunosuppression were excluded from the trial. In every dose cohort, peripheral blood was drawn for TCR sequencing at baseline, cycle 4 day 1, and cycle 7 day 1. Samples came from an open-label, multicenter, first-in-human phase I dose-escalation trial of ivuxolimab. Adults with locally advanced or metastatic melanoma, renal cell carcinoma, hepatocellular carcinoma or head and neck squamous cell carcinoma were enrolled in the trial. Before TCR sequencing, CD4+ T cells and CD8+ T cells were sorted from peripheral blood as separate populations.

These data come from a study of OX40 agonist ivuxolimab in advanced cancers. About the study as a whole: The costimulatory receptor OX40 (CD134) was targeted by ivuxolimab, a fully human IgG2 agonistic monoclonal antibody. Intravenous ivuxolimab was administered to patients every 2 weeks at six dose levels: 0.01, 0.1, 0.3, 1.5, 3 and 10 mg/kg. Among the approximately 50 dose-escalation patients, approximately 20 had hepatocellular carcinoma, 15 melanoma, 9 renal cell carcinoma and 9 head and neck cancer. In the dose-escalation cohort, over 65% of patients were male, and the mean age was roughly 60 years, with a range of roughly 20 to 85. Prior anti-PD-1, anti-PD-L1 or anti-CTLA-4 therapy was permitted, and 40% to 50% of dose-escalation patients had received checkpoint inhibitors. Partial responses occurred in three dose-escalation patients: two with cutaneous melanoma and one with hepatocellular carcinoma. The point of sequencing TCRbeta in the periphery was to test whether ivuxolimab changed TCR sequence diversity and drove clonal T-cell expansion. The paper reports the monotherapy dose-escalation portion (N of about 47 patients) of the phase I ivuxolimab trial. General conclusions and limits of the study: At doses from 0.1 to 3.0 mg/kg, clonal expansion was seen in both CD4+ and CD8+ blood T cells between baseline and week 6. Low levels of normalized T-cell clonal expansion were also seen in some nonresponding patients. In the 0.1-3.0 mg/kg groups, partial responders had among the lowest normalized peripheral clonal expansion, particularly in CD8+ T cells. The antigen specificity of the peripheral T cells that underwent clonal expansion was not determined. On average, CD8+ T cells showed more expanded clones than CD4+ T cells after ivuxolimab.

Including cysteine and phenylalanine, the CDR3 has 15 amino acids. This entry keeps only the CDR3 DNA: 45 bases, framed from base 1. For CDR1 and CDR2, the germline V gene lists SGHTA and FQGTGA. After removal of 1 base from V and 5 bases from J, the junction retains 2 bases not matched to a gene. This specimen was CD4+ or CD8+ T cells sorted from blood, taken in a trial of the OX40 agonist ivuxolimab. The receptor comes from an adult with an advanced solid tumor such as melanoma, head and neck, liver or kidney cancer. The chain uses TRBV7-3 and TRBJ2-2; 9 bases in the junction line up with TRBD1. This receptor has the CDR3 CASSLRGQGTGELFF. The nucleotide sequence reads TGTGCCAGCAGCTTAAGGGGACAGGGAACCGGGGAGCTGTTTTTT.